These T cell receptor beta chains were read from a single sample in a study of graft-versus-host responses after intestinal transplantation. Their target antigens are unknown. Measured with immunoSEQ multiplex PCR; TCRdb has only the in-frame clones, and not every one. The data hold tens of thousands of clones, with less than 95% observed a single time. Specimen: unstimulated CD8+ T cells sorted from spleen or lymph node cells, collected before intestinal transplant. These receptors all come from a human donor who received an intestinal transplant. CDR3s include the opening cysteine and the closing phenylalanine or tryptophan. D genes are given only for firm matches. Expanded clones get a size class; other rows say once, few or many, or leave the size out.

TRBV15	.	TRBJ1-6	.	TGTGCCACCAGCAGTGGGCAGAGTAATTCACCCCTCCACTTT	CATSSGQSNSPLHF
TRBV12-5	.	TRBJ1-2	.	TGTGCTAGTGCTTCAATCGGGGCAGGGGATTGGGCCGCCTATGGCTACACCTTC	CASASIGAGDWAAYGYTF
TRBV2	TRBD2	TRBJ2-7	.	TGTGCCAGCAGTGAAGCGGGGGGGTTCGACGAGCAGTACTTC	CASSEAGGFDEQYF
TRBV21-1	.	TRBJ1-5	few	TGTGCCAGCAGCAAAGTTAGTGGGACAGCAGATAGCAATCAGCCCCAGCATTTT	CASSKVSGTADSNQPQHF
TRBV6-6	.	TRBJ1-5	.	TGTGCCAGCAGTTACGGCGGGGGCCCAGATCAGCCCCAGCATTTT	CASSYGGGPDQPQHF
TRBV14	.	TRBJ1-2	.	TGTGCCAGCAGCCAAGTCGGGATATATGGCTACACCTTC	CASSQVGIYGYTF
TRBV6-6	.	TRBJ1-1	once	TGTGCCAGCACCCCAGGGGTGTCGCTTGAAGCTTTCTTT	CASTPGVSLEAFF
TRBV11-2	.	TRBJ1-1	.	TGTGCCAGCAGCTTAGTTGAGGGAGGGAGTACTGAAGCTTTCTTT	CASSLVEGGSTEAFF
TRBV27	.	TRBJ2-7	once	TGTGCCAGCAGTTCCCAGTGGCGGAGCGAGCAGTACTTC	CASSSQWRSEQYF
TRBV6-1	.	TRBJ1-5	once	TGTGCCAGCAGTGAACAGGGTTATAGCAATCAGCCCCAGCATTTT	CASSEQGYSNQPQHF
TRBV19	.	TRBJ2-7	.	TGTGCCAGTAGTGGCCAGTCGGGGTACGAGCAGTACTTC	CASSGQSGYEQYF
TRBV9	TRBD2	TRBJ2-7	.	TGTGCCAGCAGCTCTAGCGGGAGCTCCTACGAGCAGTACTTC	CASSSSGSSYEQYF
TRBV5-6	TRBD1	TRBJ1-2	.	TGTGCCAGCGGGACAGGGTGGGATGGCTACACCTTC	CASGTGWDGYTF
TRBV9	TRBD1	TRBJ1-2	.	TGTGCCAGCAGCCCACGGGACAGCTATGGCTACACCTTC	CASSPRDSYGYTF
TRBV7-2	.	TRBJ2-7	.	TGTGCCAGCAGCCTCGGGGACGAGCAGTACTTC	CASSLGDEQYF
TRBV5-6	.	TRBJ2-7	.	TGTGCCAGCAGCTTGGCCCCATACGAGCAGTACTTC	CASSLAPYEQYF
TRBV7-6	.	TRBJ2-7	.	TGTGTGACGGGATCCGGACCTTACGAGCAGTACTTC	CVTGSGPYEQYF
TRBV6-1	.	TRBJ2-7	.	TGTGCCAGCGAGGACTCCTACGAGCAGTACTTC	CASEDSYEQYF
TRBV5-1	.	TRBJ1-3	.	TGCGCCAGCAGCTTGGCCATCGACAGTCAGCCTCGTGGAAACACCATATATTTT	CASSLAIDSQPRGNTIYF
TRBV2	.	TRBJ2-7	.	TGTGCCAGCAGTGAAAGTCCGGACAGCTCCTACGAGCAGTACTTC	CASSESPDSSYEQYF
TRBV27	TRBD1	TRBJ2-1	.	TGTGCCAGCAGACTCGACAGGGGGGTCAATGAGCAGTTCTTC	CASRLDRGVNEQFF
TRBV5-6	TRBD1	TRBJ1-4	.	TGTGCCAGCAGCTCCGGGACAGGGCTGAAAAAACTGTTTTTT	CASSSGTGLKKLFF
TRBV2	.	TRBJ2-7	once	TGTGCCAGCAGTGAATCCGGGAGTTCCTACGAGCAGTACTTC	CASSESGSSYEQYF
TRBV4-1	TRBD1	TRBJ1-1	.	TGCGCCAGCAGCCCCAAGACAGGGCTGAACACTGAAGCTTTCTTT	CASSPKTGLNTEAFF
TRBV7-8	.	TRBJ1-2	.	TGTGCCAGCAGCTTAAGGCAGGGCGACAGGAACTATGGCTACACCTTC	CASSLRQGDRNYGYTF
TRBV19	.	TRBJ1-6	.	TGTGCCAGTAGTATCGGGGGGATTAATTCACCCCTCCACTTT	CASSIGGINSPLHF
TRBV5-1	.	TRBJ1-4	.	TGCGCCAGCAGCGTGGAGGGAGGAGAAAAACTGTTTTTT	CASSVEGGEKLFF
TRBV27	TRBD1	TRBJ1-1	.	TGTGCCAGCAGGGCCAGGGGGCCATCGGAAGCTTTCTTT	CASRARGPSEAFF
TRBV6-5	TRBD2	TRBJ2-5	.	TGTGCCAGCGGGACTAGTGAAGAGACCCAGTACTTC	CASGTSEETQYF
TRBV5-1	.	TRBJ1-1	.	TGCGCCAGCAGCTTGGCCGGGGGAGAGAACACTGAAGCTTTCTTT	CASSLAGGENTEAFF
TRBV7-3	TRBD1	TRBJ2-2	.	TGTGCCAGCAGCTTATTAACAGGGGTTAACACCGGGGAGCTGTTTTTT	CASSLLTGVNTGELFF
TRBV5-6	.	TRBJ2-1	.	TGTGCCAGCAGCTTGGGAGGGGGTGAGCAGTTCTTC	CASSLGGGEQFF
TRBV4-1	.	TRBJ2-1	.	TGCGCCAGCAGCCCGCTATTAAGCTCCTACAATGAGCAGTTCTTC	CASSPLLSSYNEQFF
TRBV4-1	.	TRBJ2-3	.	TGCGCCAGCAGCCAAGACTCTGAGGGCCCGGATACGCAGTATTTT	CASSQDSEGPDTQYF
TRBV7-3	TRBD1	TRBJ1-2	.	TGTGCCAGCAGCTTAGGGACAGCCTATGGCTACACCTTC	CASSLGTAYGYTF
TRBV12-5	TRBD1	TRBJ2-7	.	TGTGCTAGTGGTTTGGAAACCCGGGACAGGGGCTCCATCGGGCAGTACTTC	CASGLETRDRGSIGQYF
TRBV5-8	TRBD1	TRBJ1-2	.	TGTGCCAGCAGCTCCCGGGACAGGGGCGACCTTAACTATGGCTACACCTTC	CASSSRDRGDLNYGYTF
TRBV7-2	.	TRBJ2-7	.	TGTGCCAGCAGCTTAGCGCGGTCGGGGGTTTACGAGCAGTACTTC	CASSLARSGVYEQYF
TRBV28	TRBD1	TRBJ1-5	.	TGTGCCAGCACTTTAATACCGGGACAGGGGGCAAGCAATCAGCCCCAGCATTTT	CASTLIPGQGASNQPQHF
TRBV10-1	TRBD1	TRBJ1-6	.	TGCGCCAGCAGTGAAGGGGGCGGACCCCTCCACTTT	CASSEGGGPLHF
TRBV5-4	.	TRBJ1-1	.	TGTGCCAGCCACATGGGCCCGAACACTGAAGCTTTCTTT	CASHMGPNTEAFF
TRBV27	.	TRBJ1-4	.	TGTGCCAGCATCACAGGGACCCGTGCAACTAATGAAAAACTGTTTTTT	CASITGTRATNEKLFF
TRBV5-6	.	TRBJ1-1	.	TGTGCCAGCAGCTTGACGGGTACAATGAACACTGAAGCTTTCTTT	CASSLTGTMNTEAFF
TRBV6-5	TRBD1	TRBJ2-2	.	TGTGCCAGCAGACCACAGGGGATATTTGCCGGGGAGCTGTTTTTT	CASRPQGIFAGELFF